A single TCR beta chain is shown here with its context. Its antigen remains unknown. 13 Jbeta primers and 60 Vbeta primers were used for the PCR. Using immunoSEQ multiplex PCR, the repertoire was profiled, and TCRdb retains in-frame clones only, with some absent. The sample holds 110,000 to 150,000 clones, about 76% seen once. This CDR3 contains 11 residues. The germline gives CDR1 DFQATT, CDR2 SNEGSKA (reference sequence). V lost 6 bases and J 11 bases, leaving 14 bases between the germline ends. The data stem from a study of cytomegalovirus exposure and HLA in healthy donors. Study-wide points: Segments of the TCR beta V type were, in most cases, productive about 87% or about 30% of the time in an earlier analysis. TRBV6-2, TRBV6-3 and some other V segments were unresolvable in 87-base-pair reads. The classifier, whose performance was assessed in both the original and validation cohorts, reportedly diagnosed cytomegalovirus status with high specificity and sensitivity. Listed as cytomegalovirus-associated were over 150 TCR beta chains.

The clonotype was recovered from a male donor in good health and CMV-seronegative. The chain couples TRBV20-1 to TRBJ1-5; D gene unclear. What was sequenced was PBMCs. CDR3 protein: CSAYLKESQHF. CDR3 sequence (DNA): TGCAGTGCCTATTTAAAGGAGTCCCAGCATTTT.